Each of the 10 T cell receptor beta chains below was sequenced from the same sample in a study of blood T cell repertoires in COVID-19. Only in-frame clones appear in the TCRdb table, and some are missing; sequencing was by immunoSEQ multiplex PCR. The table lists about 180,000 clones, more than 75% of them singletons. Input material: peripheral blood. The receptors originated from a person aged 65 to 79 with COVID-19, enrolled during active disease.

The chain employs TRBV6-2 or TRBV6-3 and TRBJ1-1; the D gene is possibly TRBD1 (6 bases). V was trimmed by 5 bases and J by 0 bases, leaving 13 bases between them. The germline CDR1 and CDR2 sequences are MNHEY and SVGEGT. CDR3 size: 15 residues. In DNA, the CDR3 is TGTGCCAGCAGTAGATCCGACAGGATGAACACTGAAGCTTTCTTT. Residues: CASSRSDRMNTEAFF.

The chain joins TRBV30 to TRBJ1-1; D might be TRBD1 (6 bases). V was cut by 3 bases and J by 3 bases, with 11 bases left in between. The germline V gene encodes CDR1 GTSNPN and CDR2 SVGIG (reference sequence). This CDR3 is 13 amino acids long. For the CDR3, the DNA is TGTGCCTGGAGCCCGTCAGGGGACACTGAAGCTTTCTTT. Its translation is CAWSPSGDTEAFF.

V is TRBV6-5 and J is TRBJ1-1; D remains ambiguous. V lost 7 bases to trimming and J lost 10 bases, with 19 bases between them. This CDR3 has 13 residues. Germline loops: CDR1 MNHEY, CDR2 SVGAGI. The CDR3 DNA is TGTGCCAGCACCCCGCGGGGTGCAGTGGTAGCTTTCTTT. This encodes CASTPRGAVVAFF.

J is TRBJ2-1 and V is TRBV29-1, with TRBD2 identical over 15 bases. CDR1 and CDR2 from the germline V gene are SQVTM and ANQGSEA. Trimming removed 7 bases from V and 0 bases from J; junction bases left unmatched: 10. The CDR3 runs to 18 residues. Written as DNA, the CDR3 is TGCAGCGGGATGGGACTAGCGGGAGGCCAAAGCTCCTACAATGAGCAGTTCTTC. It specifies CSGMGLAGGQSSYNEQFF.

The CDR3 nucleotides are TGTGCCAGTCGCTACTCGGTGACTAATGAAAAACTGTTTTTT. Amino acids: CASRYSVTNEKLFF. The rearrangement uses TRBV27 and TRBJ1-4; D call uncertain. V lost 9 bases, J lost 2 bases, and 13 bases lay in between. There are 14 residues in the CDR3. Germline V gene sequence: CDR1 MNHEY, CDR2 SMNVEV (reference sequence).

This clone showed up just once. CDR3 loop: CASSLGSPGGGSGTQYF. The CDR3 bases are TGTGCCAGCAGCTTAGGATCTCCGGGAGGTGGATCAGGGACCCAGTACTTC. This chain joins TRBV7-3 and TRBJ2-5, with TRBD2 matching 7 bases. CDR3 length: 17 amino acids. Germline values: CDR1 SGHTA, CDR2 FQGTGA. Trimming at V came to 2 bases and at J to 7 bases, leaving 16 bases not matched to a gene. Drawing the rest from reference TRBV7-3 and TRBJ2-5, the complete variable domain is GAGVSQTPSNKVTEKGKYVELRCDPISGHTALYWYRQSLGQGPEFLIYFQGTGAADDSGLPNDRFFAVRPEGSVSTLKIQRTERGDSAVYLCASSLGSPGGGSGTQYFGPGTRLLVL.

V and J are TRBV7-2 and TRBJ1-5; D may be TRBD1 (5 bases). Per germline, CDR1 SGHTA and CDR2 FQGNSA. Trimming pared 0 bases from V and 9 bases from J, leaving 15 bases between. The CDR3 extends over 15 amino acids. CDR3 residues: CASSLALGGVRPQHF. For the CDR3, the DNA is TGTGCCAGCAGCTTAGCGCTCGGGGGTGTACGGCCCCAGCATTTT.

The chain combines TRBV4-1 with TRBJ1-5; 7 bases match TRBD1. The germline V gene has CDR1 MGHRA and CDR2 YSYEKL. The CDR3 consists of 15 residues. V gave up 3 bases and J gave up 3 bases; unmatched junction bases: 5. Here the CDR3 DNA reads TGCGCCAGCAGCCAGAGGGACAGCGCCAATCAGCCCCAGCATTTT. Its protein is CASSQRDSANQPQHF.

V and J are TRBV5-1 and TRBJ2-5; possibly TRBD2 for D (6 bases). Per the germline V gene, CDR1 is SGHRS and CDR2 is YFSETQ. The ends were cut back, 4 bases at V and 4 bases at J, with 17 bases in the middle. This CDR3 region has 15 residues. The CDR3 DNA is TGCGCCAGCAGCCCCGGAGGGGTTGGACGAGAGACCCAGTACTTC. Its translation: CASSPGGVGRETQYF.

The rearrangement links TRBV5-1 to TRBJ1-1, with D possibly matching TRBD1 (5 bases). CDR1 is SGHRS, CDR2 YFSETQ, per germline. This CDR3 contains 14 residues. V lost 5 bases, J lost 0 bases, and 11 bases lay in between. CDR3 DNA: TGCGCCAGCAGATCGGGACTGATGAACACTGAAGCTTTCTTT. Amino acids: CASRSGLMNTEAFF.